This TCR beta chain was identified during a study of T-cell memory formation after mild COVID-19. Ten or more counts support this clonotype. Looked up from germline, CDR1 is SGHTA and CDR2 is FQGNSA. V lost 6 bases and J 1 base, leaving 6 bases between the germline ends. The CDR3 spans 12 residues. From the 5' RACE reads, TCRdb called clonotypes with MiXCR, one entry per CDR3 protein. The sample carries 200,000 to 250,000 distinct CDR3 sequences, approximately 10% recorded once. This rearrangement joins TRBV7-2 to TRBJ1-1; D is unresolved. What was sequenced was PBMCs or a T cell subset sorted from them (not recorded which). This clonotype originated in a man aged 18 to 30 who had mild COVID-19 (a few samples of this study predate the infection). Cell type and time point are not known. CDR3 amino acids: CASRAWNTEAFF. CDR3 coding DNA: TGTGCCAGCAGAGCCTGGAACACTGAAGCTTTCTTT.